Given below is one T cell receptor (beta chain) in context. Its antigen is currently unknown. The junction does not match germline at one end; this may be a read error. This record comes from a study of shared clonotypes between healthy human individuals. TCRdb keeps only in-frame clones here, not all; method: immunoSEQ multiplex PCR. The sample contains about 500,000 clones, approximately 77% of which appear only once. Notes on the study in general: The researchers took only blood, and tissue repertoires probably look different.

The sample comprised PBMCs. The TCR was taken from a woman aged 35 to 49 in good health. Some clones in this sample may be carry-over from other donors' samples.

CDR3 DNA sequence: TGCGCCGGCAGCTGGGACACCGGCGTGAGTGACCAGTACTTC. Its translation: CAGSWDTGVSDQYF. The chain joins TRBV5-1 to TRBJ2-7, with D possibly matching TRBD1 (6 bases). Germline-derived CDR1 and CDR2 are SGHRS and YFSETQ. The CDR3 spans 14 residues.